The 31 T cell receptor beta chains below come from one sample, sequenced in a study of cytomegalovirus exposure and HLA in healthy donors. The PCR contained 60 Vbeta and 13 Jbeta primers. Sequenced by immunoSEQ multiplex PCR; TCRdb stores in-frame clones only, minus some. The sample consists of roughly 160,000 clones, about three quarters of them appearing once. Sequenced sample: PBMCs. The receptors here all came from a man aged 45-65 years in good health and CMV-seropositive.

J is TRBJ1-6 and V is TRBV15; D ambiguous. The V end lost 9 bases, the J end lost 0 bases, and 15 bases lay between the germline ends. In germline, CDR1 is LNHNV, CDR2 YYDKDF (reference sequence). The CDR3 contains 16 residues. The CDR3 nucleotides are TGTGCCACACGGAGATCACCTAACTCCTATAATTCACCCCTCCACTTT. Protein product: CATRRSPNSYNSPLHF. Together with reference TRBV15 and TRBJ1-6, the CDR3 gives the full variable domain: DAMVIQNPRYQVTQFGKPVTLSCSQTLNHNVMYWYQQKSSQAPKLLFHYYDKDFNNEADTPDNFQSRRPNTSFCFLDIRSPGLGDTAMYLCATRRSPNSYNSPLHFGNGTRLTVT.

The chain links TRBV7-9 to TRBJ2-7; D remains ambiguous. V was clipped by 2 bases and J by 2 bases, with 13 bases between them. Looked up from germline, CDR1 is SEHNR and CDR2 is FQNEAQ (reference sequence). There are 15 residues in the CDR3. The CDR3 loop is CASSLSVPGTYEQYV. Written as DNA, the CDR3 is TGTGCCAGCAGCTTAAGTGTACCAGGTACCTACGAGCAGTACGTC.

A word on this clone: The junction does not match germline at one end; this may be a read error. The chain recombines TRBV7-9 with TRBJ1-2, with 8 bases lining up with TRBD1. The CDR3 consists of 13 residues. Per the germline V gene, CDR1 is SEHNR and CDR2 is FQNEAQ (reference sequence). The CDR3, as DNA: TGTTCCAGCAGCCCGGACAGGGAGAATGGTTGCACCTTC. Translation gives CSSSPDRENGCTF.

The V gene is TRBV5-5, the J gene TRBJ1-1, with TRBD1 matching over 7 bases. CDR1 and CDR2 from the germline V gene are SGHKS and YYEKEE (reference sequence). V shed 3 bases, J shed 1 base, and the junction held 6 bases outside the gene matches. CDR3 size: 15 residues. Here the CDR3 DNA reads TGTGCCAGCAGCTATACGGGACAGTGGAACACTGAAGCTTTCTTT. Its translation is CASSYTGQWNTEAFF.

The chain uses TRBV10-3 and TRBJ2-7, with 8 bases identical to TRBD1. The V gene end was trimmed by 4 bases and the J gene end by 4 bases; junction bases not matched to a gene: 21. The CDR3 loop spans 19 amino acids. The V gene's germline CDR1 is ENHRY and CDR2 SYGVKD. In DNA, the CDR3 is TGTGCCATCAGTGGGGTAAATACCGAAGCTCTACAGGGGGTATACGAGCAGTACTTC. This codes for CAISGVNTEALQGVYEQYF.

The chain carries TRBV4-2 and TRBJ2-5; 9 nucleotides align to TRBD2. CDR1 and CDR2 (germline): LGHNA, YNFKEQ. The CDR3 loop spans 15 amino acids. V gave up 0 bases and J gave up 1 base; unmatched junction bases: 0. The CDR3 loop is CASSQERGGQETQYF. The CDR3 nucleotides are TGTGCCAGCAGCCAAGAGCGGGGGGGCCAAGAGACCCAGTACTTC.

The chain uses TRBV14 and TRBJ1-2; the D is unclear. Germline CDR1 and CDR2: SGHDN and FVKESK. V was shortened by 1 base and J by 2 bases, with 11 bases between the two germline ends. The CDR3 consists of 15 residues. CDR3: CASSQGLTPNYGYTF. In DNA form, the CDR3 reads TGTGCCAGCAGCCAAGGACTTACACCGAACTATGGCTACACCTTC.

The rearrangement links TRBV5-1 to TRBJ1-2, with D possibly matching TRBD1 (6 bases). The germline V gene has CDR1 SGHRS and CDR2 YFSETQ. The germline V and J ends were trimmed by 3 bases and 0 bases, with 18 bases remaining between them. The CDR3 extends over 17 amino acids. CDR3 sequence reads: CASSSTPGQMANYGYTF. The CDR3 DNA reads TGCGCCAGCAGCTCCACCCCGGGACAAATGGCTAACTATGGCTACACCTTC.

The CDR3, as DNA: TGTGCCAGCAGGCGGGACGCAGGAAACACCATATATTTT. Translation: CASRRDAGNTIYF. The chain carries TRBV5-6 and TRBJ1-3; maybe TRBD1 (5 bases). This CDR3 is 13 amino acids long. Germline CDR1 and CDR2: SGHDT and YYEEEE. Trimming cost V 5 bases and J 4 bases, with 10 bases left between them.

The J gene is TRBJ2-1, the V gene TRBV6-1; a possible D gene is TRBD1 (5 bases). Trimming cost V 7 bases and J 10 bases, with 11 bases left between them. Germline lookup yields CDR1 MNHNS and CDR2 SASEGT. This CDR3 spans 11 amino acids. Here the CDR3 reads CASTRQIEQFF. Written as DNA, the CDR3 is TGTGCCAGCACCCGACAGATAGAGCAGTTCTTC.

The chain carries TRBV6-1 and TRBJ2-2; a possible D gene is TRBD1 (5 bases). Germline V gene sequence: CDR1 MNHNS, CDR2 SASEGT. This CDR3 has 14 amino acids. Trimming shortened V by 4 bases and J by 7 bases, and 13 bases separated the two germline ends. The CDR3 spells CASSVLRGYGELFF. CDR3 DNA sequence: TGTGCCAGCAGTGTCTTAAGGGGCTACGGGGAGCTGTTTTTT.

The chain uses TRBV4-1 and TRBJ2-3, with TRBD1 matching over 9 bases. With V trimmed by 3 bases and J by 5 bases, 3 bases remained unmatched. The CDR3 length is 14 residues. Germline V lookup: CDR1 MGHRA, CDR2 YSYEKL. The CDR3 loop reads CASSQGQGGDTQYF. The CDR3, as DNA: TGCGCCAGCAGCCAGGGACAGGGAGGAGATACGCAGTATTTT.

The rearrangement joins TRBV5-6 to TRBJ1-2; no reliable D call. Looked up from germline, CDR1 is SGHDT and CDR2 is YYEEEE. The CDR3 totals 12 residues. Trimming pared 7 bases from V and 8 bases from J, leaving 15 bases between. CDR3 loop: CASGPEGNGYTF. For the CDR3, the DNA is TGTGCCAGCGGTCCGGAGGGAAACGGCTACACCTTC.

The chain uses TRBV6-5 and TRBJ2-4; D possibly corresponds to TRBD2 (6 bases). This CDR3 is 11 amino acids long. V lost 7 bases, J lost 9 bases, and 10 bases lay in between. Germline assignment: CDR1 MNHEY and CDR2 SVGAGI. The CDR3 DNA reads TGTGCCAGCACTCAAGCGGGCATTCAGTACTTC. Its protein product is CASTQAGIQYF.

The J gene is TRBJ2-5, the V gene TRBV9; 11 bases are a match to TRBD2. Germline V gene sequence: CDR1 SGDLS, CDR2 YYNGEE. The CDR3 sequence is 14 residues long. Germline trimming cut 4 bases from V and 4 bases from J; bases unmatched to any gene: 3. The CDR3 DNA reads as TGTGCCAGCAGCATCACTAGCGGGGGAGAGACCCAGTACTTC. It encodes CASSITSGGETQYF.

The CDR3 is CASSPRLAGGHSSYNEQFF. CDR3 DNA: TGTGCCAGCAGCCCCCGACTAGCGGGGGGTCATAGCTCCTACAATGAGCAGTTCTTC. The rearrangement joins TRBV7-9 to TRBJ2-1; 13 bases are shared with TRBD2. The germline gives CDR1 SEHNR, CDR2 FQNEAQ (reference sequence). This CDR3 has 19 amino acids. Trimming at V came to 5 bases and at J to 0 bases, leaving 10 bases not matched to a gene.

The V gene is TRBV13, the J gene TRBJ2-7, with TRBD1 identical over 7 bases. Germline lookup yields CDR1 PRHDT and CDR2 FYEKMQ (reference sequence). CDR3 length equals 15 residues. Losses at the gene ends were 4 bases for V and 1 base for J; bases not matched to a gene: 7. CDR3 amino acids: CASSSGQEKSYEQYF. CDR3 nucleotide sequence: TGTGCCAGCAGCTCTGGACAGGAAAAGTCCTACGAGCAGTACTTC.

This chain uses TRBV7-2 with TRBJ2-5; maybe TRBD1 (6 bases). V shed 8 bases and J shed 2 bases, with 12 bases lying between them. Looked up from germline, CDR1 is SGHTA and CDR2 is FQGNSA. There are 13 residues in the CDR3. The CDR3, as DNA: TGTGCCAGCTGGACAGTTAATCAAGAGACCCAGTACTTC. It yields the protein CASWTVNQETQYF.

This chain uses TRBV7-6 with TRBJ2-2; 12 bases match TRBD2. There are 18 residues in the CDR3. Germline CDR1 SGHVS, CDR2 FNYEAQ. The J segment lost 0 bases and the V segment lost 5 bases, leaving 7 bases of the junction unmatched. CDR3 residues: CASSTRLAGASNTGELFF. CDR3 nucleotides: TGTGCCAGCAGCACCCGACTAGCGGGGGCCTCGAACACCGGGGAGCTGTTTTTT.

This chain links TRBV28 with TRBJ1-2, with TRBD1 matching 7 bases. The CDR3 has 13 residues. V lost 5 bases and J lost 5; bases outside the gene matches: 5. Per germline, CDR1 MDHEN and CDR2 SYDVKM. CDR3 region: CASSPGTVYGYTF. CDR3 sequence (DNA): TGTGCCAGCAGTCCCGGGACAGTTTATGGCTACACCTTC.

The CDR3 protein is CASSTRTQPGEKLFF. The CDR3 DNA reads TGCGCCAGCAGCACCCGGACCCAACCGGGGGAAAAACTGTTTTTT. V usage is TRBV4-1 and J usage is TRBJ1-4, with D uncertain. Trimming cost V 5 bases and J 8 bases, with 18 bases left between them. CDR1 and CDR2 (germline): MGHRA, YSYEKL. The CDR3 sequence is 15 residues long.

This chain joins TRBV6-6 and TRBJ2-1, with TRBD2 matching 8 bases. Unmatched junction bases numbered 14, after V lost 11 bases and J lost 8 bases. Looked up from germline, CDR1 is MNHNY and CDR2 is SVGAGI (reference sequence). This CDR3 spans 14 amino acids. The CDR3 region has the DNA TGTGCCGGCCGTCCCCCCGGGGGGGGCCATGAGCAGTTCTTC. Translated: CAGRPPGGGHEQFF.

The chain links TRBV7-2 to TRBJ2-2; a possible D gene is TRBD2 (5 bases). Germline V CDR1 and CDR2: SGHTA, FQGNSA. The CDR3 sequence is 15 residues long. V dropped 3 bases and J dropped 5 bases, with 13 bases sitting between them. The CDR3, as DNA: TGTGCCAGCAGCTTGAGGAGTCCGGGAACCGGGGAGCTGTTTTTT. This encodes CASSLRSPGTGELFF.

The chain has TRBV15 and TRBJ1-2; 8 positions agree with TRBD1. V lost 5 bases and J lost 5; bases outside the gene matches: 7. Germline assignment: CDR1 LNHNV and CDR2 YYDKDF (reference sequence). There are 14 residues in the CDR3. The CDR3 DNA follows: TGTGCCACCAGCCGCGCCGGACAGGGTTATGGCTACACCTTC. It is translated as CATSRAGQGYGYTF.

This chain uses TRBV12-5 with TRBJ2-3; D may be TRBD1 (6 bases). This CDR3 contains 14 residues. The germline CDR1 and CDR2 sequences are LGHNT and FRNRAP. V dropped 7 bases and J dropped 5 bases, with 16 bases sitting between them. CDR3 DNA: TGTGCTAGTGCCTTCGACAGGACGCGAGATACGCAGTATTTT. It encodes CASAFDRTRDTQYF.

J is TRBJ2-1 and V is TRBV5-1; TRBD2 might be the D (6 bases). Germline CDR1 reads SGHRS; CDR2 reads YFSETQ. CDR3 length: 14 residues. Trimming cost V 4 bases and J 7 bases, with 15 bases left between them. CDR3 sequence: CASSRSRGGNEQFF. The CDR3 DNA follows: TGCGCCAGCAGCCGATCGCGGGGCGGGAATGAGCAGTTCTTC.

The rearrangement joins TRBV9 to TRBJ1-6, with D possibly being TRBD1 (6 bases). V gave up 3 bases and J gave up 14 bases, with 18 bases separating them. The CDR3 runs to 14 residues. Germline assignment: CDR1 SGDLS and CDR2 YYNGEE. The CDR3 region has the DNA TGTGCCAGCAGCGGTAGGGGGTCCTCTGGGACCCTCCACTTT. Residues: CASSGRGSSGTLHF.

This clone was counted once. This chain links TRBV5-6 with TRBJ1-4; 7 bases map to TRBD1. Germline V gene data show CDR1 as SGHDT and CDR2 as YYEEEE. The CDR3 spans 16 residues. The J segment lost 0 bases and the V segment lost 4 bases, leaving 6 bases of the junction unmatched. The CDR3 sequence: CASSLLGTATNEKLFF. CDR3 nucleotides: TGTGCCAGCAGCCTATTAGGGACAGCAACTAATGAAAAACTGTTTTTT.

The chain employs TRBV15 and TRBJ2-7, with 8 nucleotides matching TRBD1. Per the germline V gene, CDR1 is LNHNV and CDR2 is YYDKDF (reference sequence). The CDR3 has 15 amino acids. V lost 6 bases and J lost 6; bases outside the gene matches: 13. CDR3 DNA: TGTGCCACCAGTAAAGGGACAGGCAACTCTGGCGAGCAGTACGTC. This translates into CATSKGTGNSGEQYV.

V is TRBV15 and J is TRBJ1-1; the match to TRBD1 covers 8 bases. The CDR3 is made up of 15 amino acids. V was clipped by 5 bases and J by 5 bases; unmatched bases: 10. CDR1 and CDR2 (germline): LNHNV, YYDKDF (reference sequence). This CDR3 is CATSGMGQDRTEAFF. DNA of the CDR3: TGTGCCACCAGCGGTATGGGACAGGACCGTACTGAAGCTTTCTTT.

V and J are TRBV4-1 and TRBJ2-1, with 7 nucleotides matching TRBD2. Germline loops: CDR1 MGHRA, CDR2 YSYEKL. The CDR3 totals 16 residues. V shed 3 bases, J shed 7 bases, and the junction held 12 bases outside the gene matches. DNA of the CDR3: TGCGCCAGCAGCCAGCAAAGGACTAGAGGTAATAATGAGCAGTTCTTC. It is translated as CASSQQRTRGNNEQFF.